The clone carrying this T cell receptor (beta chain) was counted once. Its antigen is unknown. The record originates from a study of a mutant IDH1 vaccine in newly diagnosed glioma. Findings and limits, study-wide: Vaccine-induced responses were seen in roughly 93% of patients, spanning several MHC alleles.

This table comes from immunoSEQ multiplex PCR, and its TCRdb copy is limited to in-frame clones, with some not included. The repertoire holds around 120,000 clones, with about 80% as singletons. The time point denotes: week 11, during vaccination. The investigators gave 300 ug of mutant IDH1 20-mer peptide in each vaccine dose, together with topical imiquimod. CDR1 is MNHNS, CDR2 SASEGT, per germline. J was trimmed by 5 bases and V by 3 bases; bases with no gene match: 6. The CDR3 sequence is 15 residues long. The sample was PBMCs, taken from a glioma patient whose treatment included an IDH1 peptide vaccine. The chain employs TRBV6-1 and TRBJ2-5; 10 bases line up with TRBD1. This clonotype originated in a middle-aged man with glioma. The CDR3 bases are TGTGCCAGCAGTGAGTCGACAGGGGGCGACGAGACCCAGTACTTC. Encoded protein: CASSESTGGDETQYF.